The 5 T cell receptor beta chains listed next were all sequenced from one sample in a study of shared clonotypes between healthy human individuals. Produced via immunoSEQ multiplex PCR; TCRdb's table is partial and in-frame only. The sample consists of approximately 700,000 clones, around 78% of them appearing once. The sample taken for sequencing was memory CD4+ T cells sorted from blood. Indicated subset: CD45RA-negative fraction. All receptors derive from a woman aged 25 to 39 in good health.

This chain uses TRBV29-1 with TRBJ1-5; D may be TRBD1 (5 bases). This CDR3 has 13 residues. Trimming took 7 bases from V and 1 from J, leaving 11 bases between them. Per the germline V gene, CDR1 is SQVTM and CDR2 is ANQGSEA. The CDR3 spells CSASRDSNQPQHF. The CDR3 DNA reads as TGCAGCGCGAGCCGGGACAGCAATCAGCCCCAGCATTTT.

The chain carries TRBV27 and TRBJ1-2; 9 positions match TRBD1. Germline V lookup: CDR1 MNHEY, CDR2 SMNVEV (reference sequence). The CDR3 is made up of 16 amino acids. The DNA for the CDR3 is TGTGCTTCCTTTAGCCCCAACAGGGGGCGGTTTAATGGCTACACCTTC. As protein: CASFSPNRGRFNGYTF.

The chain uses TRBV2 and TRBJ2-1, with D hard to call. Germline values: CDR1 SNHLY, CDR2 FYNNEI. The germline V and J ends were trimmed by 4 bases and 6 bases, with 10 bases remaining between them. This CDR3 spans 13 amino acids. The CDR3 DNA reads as TGTGCCAGCAGTGTCCAGACCGGCAATGAGCAGTTCTTC. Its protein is CASSVQTGNEQFF.

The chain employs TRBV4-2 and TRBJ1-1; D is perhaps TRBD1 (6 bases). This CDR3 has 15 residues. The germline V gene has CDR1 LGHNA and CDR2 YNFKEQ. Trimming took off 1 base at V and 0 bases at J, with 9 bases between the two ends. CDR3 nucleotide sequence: TGTGCCAGCAGCCAAGGGGACATCATGAACACTGAAGCTTTCTTT. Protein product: CASSQGDIMNTEAFF.

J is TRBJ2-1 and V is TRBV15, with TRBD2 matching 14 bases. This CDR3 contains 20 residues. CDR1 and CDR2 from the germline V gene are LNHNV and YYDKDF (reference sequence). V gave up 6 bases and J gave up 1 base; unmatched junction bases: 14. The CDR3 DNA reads TGTGCCACCAGTGCAAGCCCGGGACTAGCGGGAGCGTCTTCCTACAATGAGCAGTTCTTC. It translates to CATSASPGLAGASSYNEQFF.